The sequence of this TCR beta chain was determined in a study of blood T cell repertoires in COVID-19. Study overall: Collection of acute and convalescent COVID-19 samples took place in the United States, Italy and Spain.

Authors' data handling: Amplification with reference gene primers provided the estimates of nucleated cell counts. Libraries were prepared by immunoSEQ multiplex PCR; TCRdb keeps only in-frame clonotypes and omits some of them. V and J calls and clone size are given by that table; D and trimming were obtained from the DNA. Among 9,000 to 10,000 clones listed, roughly 79% were seen once. This clone was found a few times. This TCR was sampled from a human donor in a cohort sampled during active COVID-19. The sequenced material came from peripheral blood.

Here the CDR3 reads CASSMSHTGRKETQYF. The CDR3 region has the DNA TGTGCCAGTAGTATGTCGCACACGGGTCGGAAAGAGACCCAGTACTTC. V gene TRBV19 combines with J gene TRBJ2-5; D call uncertain. The CDR3 contains 16 residues. Trimming pared 3 bases from V and 3 bases from J, leaving 17 bases between. Germline CDR1 LNHDA, CDR2 SQIVND (reference sequence).